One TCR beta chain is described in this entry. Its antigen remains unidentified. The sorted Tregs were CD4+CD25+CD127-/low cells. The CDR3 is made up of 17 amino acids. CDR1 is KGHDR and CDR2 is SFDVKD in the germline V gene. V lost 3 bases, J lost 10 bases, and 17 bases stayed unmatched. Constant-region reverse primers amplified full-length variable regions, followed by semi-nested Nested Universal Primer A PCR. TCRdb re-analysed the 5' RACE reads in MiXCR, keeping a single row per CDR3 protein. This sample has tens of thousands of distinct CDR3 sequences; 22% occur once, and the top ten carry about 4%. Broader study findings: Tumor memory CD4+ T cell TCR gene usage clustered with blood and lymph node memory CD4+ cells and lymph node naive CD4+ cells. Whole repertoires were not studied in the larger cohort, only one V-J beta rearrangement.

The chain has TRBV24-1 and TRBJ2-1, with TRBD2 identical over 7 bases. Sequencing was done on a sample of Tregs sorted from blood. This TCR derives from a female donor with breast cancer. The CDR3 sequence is CATSDQSRGSGKIEQFF. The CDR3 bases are TGTGCCACCAGTGATCAAAGCCGGGGGAGCGGGAAGATCGAGCAGTTCTTC.